Following are 18 T cell receptor beta chains from one sample sequenced in a study of blood T cell repertoires in COVID-19. TCRdb's table, derived via immunoSEQ multiplex PCR, lists solely in-frame clones and lacks some. The table records over 250,000 clones, roughly 80% of them present only once. The sample was peripheral blood. These receptors were collected from a human donor with COVID-19, enrolled during active disease. The donor label of this sample is uncertain.

With regard to this clone: This same CDR3 is encoded by further DNA sequences in the sample. The rearrangement uses TRBV7-2 and TRBJ2-5; 11 nucleotides agree with TRBD2. CDR1 and CDR2 from the germline V gene are SGHTA and FQGNSA. The junction had 2 bases not matched to a gene; V was cut back by 5 bases and J by 3 bases. The length of the CDR3 is 14 residues. The CDR3 spells CASSQGLAEETQYF. The CDR3 DNA sequence: TGTGCCAGCAGCCAGGGACTAGCGGAAGAGACCCAGTACTTC. The full variable domain, its missing parts supplied by reference TRBV7-2 and TRBJ2-5, is GAGVSQSPSNKVTEKGKDVELRCDPISGHTALYWYRQSLGQGLEFLIYFQGNSAPDKSGLPSDRFSAERTGGSVSTLTIQRTQQEDSAVYLCASSQGLAEETQYFGPGTRLLVL.

The rearrangement uses TRBV5-1 and TRBJ1-1; the D is unclear. The V and J ends lost 6 bases and 9 bases respectively, with 18 bases between them. The CDR3 consists of 13 residues. Germline V gives CDR1 SGHRS, CDR2 YFSETQ. The CDR3: CASTLTGRRQAFF. The CDR3, as DNA: TGCGCCAGCACCCTGACGGGGAGACGACAAGCTTTCTTT.

The V gene is TRBV10-3, the J gene TRBJ1-1; 11 nucleotides match TRBD1. The CDR3 extends over 14 amino acids. In germline, CDR1 is ENHRY, CDR2 SYGVKD. Unmatched junction bases numbered 4, after V lost 6 bases and J lost 4 bases. This chain's CDR3 is CAIRDRGRSTEAFF. In DNA, the CDR3 is TGTGCCATCAGGGACAGGGGGCGTTCCACTGAAGCTTTCTTT.

This sequence joins TRBV9 and TRBJ2-1, with 12 bases identical to TRBD2. CDR3 length equals 15 residues. Trimming took 4 bases from V and 5 from J; bases not matched to a gene: 4. The V gene's germline CDR1 is SGDLS and CDR2 YYNGEE. CDR3 residues: CASSRTSGTNNEQFF. CDR3 nucleotide sequence: TGTGCCAGCAGCCGGACTAGCGGGACAAACAATGAGCAGTTCTTC.

This chain links TRBV30 with TRBJ2-7, with a possible D match to TRBD2 (6 bases). This CDR3 region has 14 residues. Per germline, CDR1 GTSNPN and CDR2 SVGIG (reference sequence). V was shortened by 5 bases and J by 0 bases, with 14 bases between the two germline ends. The CDR3 sequence is CAWGRGLSSYEQYF. CDR3 nucleotides: TGTGCCTGGGGAAGGGGACTCTCCTCCTACGAGCAGTACTTC.

Concerning this clone itself: Other DNA sequences within the sample encode an identical CDR3. The CDR3 loop is CASRDRAGNTIYF. For the CDR3, the DNA is TGTGCCAGCAGGGACAGGGCAGGAAACACCATATATTTT. The V call is TRBV2, the J call TRBJ1-3; 8 bases align to TRBD1. Germline CDR1 SNHLY, CDR2 FYNNEI. CDR3 length: 13 amino acids. The V gene end was trimmed by 6 bases and the J gene end by 4 bases; junction bases not matched to a gene: 2.

The chain couples TRBV11-3 to TRBJ1-1; no clear D gene. CDR3 length: 13 residues. Germline V CDR1 and CDR2: SGHNT, YENEEA. With 1 base removed from V and 2 bases from J, the gap between germline ends came to 5 bases. This CDR3 reads CASSLGTNTEAFF. In DNA form, the CDR3 reads TGTGCCAGCAGCTTAGGGACTAACACTGAAGCTTTCTTT.

The rearrangement joins TRBV4-1 to TRBJ1-4; 11 nucleotides line up with TRBD1. Germline V gene sequence: CDR1 MGHRA, CDR2 YSYEKL. The CDR3 has 16 residues. Germline trimming cut 1 base from V and 5 bases from J; bases unmatched to any gene: 3. CDR3 loop: CASSQVGQGGNEKLFF. CDR3 bases: TGCGCCAGCAGCCAAGTGGGACAGGGGGGAAATGAAAAACTGTTTTTT.

V usage is TRBV7-9 and J usage is TRBJ1-3; D gene unclear. Germline CDR1 reads SEHNR; CDR2 reads FQNEAQ (reference sequence). Trimming took 1 base from V and 0 from J, leaving 7 bases between them. CDR3 length: 15 residues. CDR3 sequence reads: CASSLDLASGNTIYF. DNA for the CDR3: TGTGCCAGCAGCTTAGATCTAGCCTCTGGAAACACCATATATTTT.

This clone showed up just once. The rearrangement links TRBV19 to TRBJ2-1; 9 bases are a match to TRBD2. With V trimmed by 3 bases and J by 3 bases, 6 bases remained unmatched. The CDR3 is made up of 16 amino acids. From germline, CDR1 is LNHDA and CDR2 SQIVND (reference sequence). CDR3 coding DNA: TGTGCCAGTAGTATGTCCCTAGCGGGAATCTACAATGAGCAGTTCTTC. It specifies CASSMSLAGIYNEQFF.

V usage is TRBV2 and J usage is TRBJ2-5, with a weak D call TRBD2 (6 bases). Germline assignment: CDR1 SNHLY and CDR2 FYNNEI. The CDR3 contains 11 residues. Trimming pared 10 bases from V and 7 bases from J, leaving 13 bases between. CDR3 sequence: CATALEGTQYF. CDR3 nucleotide sequence: TGTGCCACCGCATTGGAGGGGACCCAGTACTTC. The full variable domain, with the rest looked up from reference TRBV2 and TRBJ2-5, is EPEVTQTPSHQVTQMGQEVILRCVPISNHLYFYWYRQILGQKVEFLVSFYNNEISEKSEIFDDQFSVERPDGSNFTLKIRSTKLEDSAMYFCATALEGTQYFGPGTRLLVL.

The rearrangement uses TRBV19 and TRBJ1-4; 7 positions match TRBD1. The junction had 15 bases not matched to a gene; V was cut back by 9 bases and J by 5 bases. This CDR3 region has 16 residues. Germline V gives CDR1 LNHDA, CDR2 SQIVND (reference sequence). CDR3 sequence: CASSSRGNPQNEKLFF. The CDR3 DNA reads as TGTGCCAGCTCCTCCAGGGGGAACCCGCAAAATGAAAAACTGTTTTTT. Full variable domain (missing parts from reference TRBV19 and TRBJ1-4): DGGITQSPKYLFRKEGQNVTLSCEQNLNHDAMYWYRQDPGQGLRLIYYSQIVNDFQKGDIAEGYSVSREKKESFPLTVTSAQKNPTAFYLCASSSRGNPQNEKLFFGSGTQLSVL.

This chain joins TRBV27 and TRBJ2-5; D unclear. The ends were cut back, 1 base at V and 5 bases at J, with 8 bases in the middle. This CDR3 is 13 amino acids long. Germline V gene sequence: CDR1 MNHEY, CDR2 SMNVEV (reference sequence). CDR3 amino acids: CASSLLGTETQYF. CDR3 sequence (DNA): TGTGCCAGCAGTTTATTGGGCACTGAGACCCAGTACTTC.

The chain has TRBV3-1 (or the pseudogene TRBV3-2) and TRBJ1-2; 10 bases map to TRBD1. Germline CDR1 reads LGHDT; CDR2 reads YNNKEL (reference sequence). The V and J ends lost 4 bases and 3 bases, in that order; junction bases with no gene match: 5. CDR3 length: 15 amino acids. The DNA for the CDR3 is TGTGCCAGCAGCCCCTCGACAGGGGGCGACTATGGCTACACCTTC. This translates into CASSPSTGGDYGYTF.

The chain uses TRBV19 and TRBJ1-3, with D tentatively TRBD1 (5 bases). Germline-derived CDR1 and CDR2 are LNHDA and SQIVND (reference sequence). V was pared by 6 bases and J by 2 bases, with 14 bases between. CDR3 size: 15 residues. This CDR3 is CASSAFSGTGNTIYF. CDR3 coding DNA: TGTGCCAGTAGCGCCTTTTCAGGGACTGGAAACACCATATATTTT.

This sequence joins TRBV30 and TRBJ2-6, with 7 bases aligning to TRBD2. The CDR3 is 15 residues long. CDR1 and CDR2 from the germline V gene are GTSNPN and SVGIG (reference sequence). V gave up 5 bases and J gave up 0 bases; unmatched junction bases: 4. The CDR3 here is CAWGGLSSGANVLTF. As DNA, the CDR3 is TGTGCCTGGGGGGGACTATCCTCTGGGGCCAACGTCCTGACTTTC.

The chain recombines TRBV7-3 with TRBJ2-3, with TRBD1 matching 10 bases. The CDR3 totals 13 residues. With 5 bases clipped from V and 5 bases from J, the junction kept 1 base outside the gene matches. The germline V gene encodes CDR1 SGHTA and CDR2 FQGTGA. CDR3 sequence: CASSRTGGDTQYF. The CDR3 region has the DNA TGTGCCAGCAGCAGGACAGGGGGAGATACGCAGTATTTT. The complete variable domain, with remaining parts taken from reference TRBV7-3 and TRBJ2-3, reads GAGVSQTPSNKVTEKGKYVELRCDPISGHTALYWYRQSLGQGPEFLIYFQGTGAADDSGLPNDRFFAVRPEGSVSTLKIQRTERGDSAVYLCASSRTGGDTQYFGPGTRLTVL.

The rearrangement uses TRBV3-1 (or the pseudogene TRBV3-2) and TRBJ2-7, with D tentatively TRBD2 (5 bases). The CDR3 runs 14 residues. Germline assignment: CDR1 LGHDT and CDR2 YNNKEL (reference sequence). V gave up 5 bases and J gave up 0 bases, with 11 bases separating them. CDR3 in amino acids: CASSTLRDSYEQYF. CDR3 in DNA: TGTGCCAGCAGCACTCTCCGGGACTCCTACGAGCAGTACTTC.